Below, 6 T cell receptor beta chains from the same sample are listed, as sequenced in a study of molecular identifiers for immune sequencing clone quantification. TCRdb fed the PCR reads into MiXCR, producing one record per CDR3 protein. The sample gives around 480,000 distinct CDR3 sequences, roughly a fifth of which show up once; roughly 0.81% is in the top ten. Sample: naive CD8+ T cells from blood, with Jurkat cell RNA spiked in. Indicated subset: FACS-sorted CD8+CD4-CCR7+CD45RA+ naive T cells. Every receptor here comes from a human donor in good health. Some libraries in this study had Jurkat cell RNA spiked in.

The V call is TRBV11-2, the J call TRBJ2-3, with D possibly being TRBD1 or TRBD2 (7 bases each). The CDR3 consists of 15 residues. V was clipped by 5 bases and J by 5 bases, with 17 bases between them. Germline V gene sequence: CDR1 SGHAT, CDR2 FQNNGV. The CDR3 DNA reads as TGTGCCAGCAGCAGACAGGGAGGGTCTCGAGATACGCAGTATTTT. It codes for CASSRQGGSRDTQYF.

As concerns this clonotype: Just one base apart from a much larger clone, this may be a read error. This rearrangement joins TRBV6-1 to TRBJ2-3, with D uncertain. This CDR3 spans 11 amino acids. Germline loops: CDR1 MNHNS, CDR2 SASEGT. CDR3 region: CASSEVDTRYF. In DNA, the CDR3 is TGTGCCAGCAGTGAGGTAGATACGCGGTATTTT.

The chain is built from TRBV27 and TRBJ2-7; 9 nucleotides line up with TRBD1. CDR1 is MNHEY and CDR2 is SMNVEV in the germline V gene (reference sequence). The CDR3 consists of 16 residues. With 4 bases clipped from V and 5 bases from J, the junction kept 12 bases outside the gene matches. CDR3 region: CASSSPTGGVFNEQYF. The CDR3 coding sequence is TGTGCCAGCAGTTCCCCGACAGGGGGTGTGTTCAACGAGCAGTACTTC.

This clonotype was observed at least ten times. The V call is TRBV7-9, the J call TRBJ2-7; 7 bases are shared with TRBD2. The germline CDR1 and CDR2 sequences are SEHNR and FQNEAQ (reference sequence). CDR3 length equals 15 residues. V was pared by 5 bases and J by 4 bases, with 11 bases of the junction left unmatched. The CDR3: CASSPTGGFLYEQYF. Written as DNA, the CDR3 is TGTGCCAGCAGCCCCACGGGGGGTTTCTTGTACGAGCAGTACTTC.

This clonotype has at least ten counts. The V call is TRBV15, the J call TRBJ2-1; TRBD2 might be the D (6 bases). Germline assignment: CDR1 LNHNV and CDR2 YYDKDF (reference sequence). There are 16 residues in the CDR3. Deletions cut 3 bases from V and 5 bases from J, with 17 bases between. CDR3 nucleotides: TGTGCCACCAGCAGGGCCCGGGACTGGTCAAACAATGAGCAGTTCTTC. It specifies CATSRARDWSNNEQFF.

This clonotype was observed many times. V and J are TRBV7-9 and TRBJ2-3; D tentatively reads TRBD1 or TRBD2 (5 bases each). The CDR3 spans 15 residues. Trimming left V 5 bases short and J 6 bases short, with 18 bases between. Germline-derived CDR1 and CDR2 are SEHNR and FQNEAQ (reference sequence). For the CDR3, the DNA is TGTGCCAGCAGCCTCCCCAGCCTGGGGGTGGATACGCAGTATTTT. It codes for CASSLPSLGVDTQYF.